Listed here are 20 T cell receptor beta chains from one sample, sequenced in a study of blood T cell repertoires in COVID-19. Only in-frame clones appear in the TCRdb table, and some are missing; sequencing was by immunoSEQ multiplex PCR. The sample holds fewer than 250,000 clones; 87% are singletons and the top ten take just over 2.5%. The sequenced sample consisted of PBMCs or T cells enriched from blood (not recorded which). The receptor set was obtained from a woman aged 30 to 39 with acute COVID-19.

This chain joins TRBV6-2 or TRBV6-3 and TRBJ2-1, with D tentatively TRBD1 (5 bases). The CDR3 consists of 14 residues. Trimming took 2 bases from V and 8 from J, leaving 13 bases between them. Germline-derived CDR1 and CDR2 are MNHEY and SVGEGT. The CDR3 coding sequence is TGTGCCAGCAGTTACGTTGGGCAGGGCCATGAGCAGTTCTTC. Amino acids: CASSYVGQGHEQFF.

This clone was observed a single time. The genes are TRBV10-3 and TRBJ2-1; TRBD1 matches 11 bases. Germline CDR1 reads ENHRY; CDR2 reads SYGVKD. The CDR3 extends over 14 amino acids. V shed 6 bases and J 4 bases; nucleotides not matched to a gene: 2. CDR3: CAISGQGAYNEQFF. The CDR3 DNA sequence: TGTGCCATCAGCGGACAGGGGGCGTACAATGAGCAGTTCTTC.

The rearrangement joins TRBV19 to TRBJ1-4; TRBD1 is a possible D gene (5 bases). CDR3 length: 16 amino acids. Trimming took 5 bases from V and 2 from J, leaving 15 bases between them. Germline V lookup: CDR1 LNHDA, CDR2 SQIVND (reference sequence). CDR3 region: CASSERGGATNEKLFF. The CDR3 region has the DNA TGTGCCAGTAGTGAGAGAGGAGGGGCGACTAATGAAAAACTGTTTTTT.

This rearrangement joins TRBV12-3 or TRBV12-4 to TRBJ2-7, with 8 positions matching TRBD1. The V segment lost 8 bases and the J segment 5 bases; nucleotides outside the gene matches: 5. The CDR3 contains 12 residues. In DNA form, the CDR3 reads TGTGCCAGCGCCCCGACAGGGGACGAGCAGTACTTC. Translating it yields CASAPTGDEQYF.

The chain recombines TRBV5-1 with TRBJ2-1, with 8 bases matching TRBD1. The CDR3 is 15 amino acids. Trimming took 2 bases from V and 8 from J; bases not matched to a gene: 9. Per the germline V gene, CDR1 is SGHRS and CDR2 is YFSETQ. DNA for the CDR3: TGCGCCAGCAGCTTACGAGGACAGGGCCGGGATGAGCAGTTCTTC. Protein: CASSLRGQGRDEQFF.

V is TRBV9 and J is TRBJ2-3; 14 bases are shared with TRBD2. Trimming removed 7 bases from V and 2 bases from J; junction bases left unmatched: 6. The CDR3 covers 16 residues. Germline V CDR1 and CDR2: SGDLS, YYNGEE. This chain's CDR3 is CASGRTSGGYTDTQYF. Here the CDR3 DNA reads TGTGCCAGCGGTCGGACTAGCGGGGGGTACACAGATACGCAGTATTTT.

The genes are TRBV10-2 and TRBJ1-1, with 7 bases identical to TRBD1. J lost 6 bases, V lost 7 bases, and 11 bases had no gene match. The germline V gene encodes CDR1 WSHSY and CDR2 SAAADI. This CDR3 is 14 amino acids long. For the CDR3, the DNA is TGCGCCAGCAAGACCCAGGGGGTTGGCGCTGAAGCTTTCTTT. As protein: CASKTQGVGAEAFF.

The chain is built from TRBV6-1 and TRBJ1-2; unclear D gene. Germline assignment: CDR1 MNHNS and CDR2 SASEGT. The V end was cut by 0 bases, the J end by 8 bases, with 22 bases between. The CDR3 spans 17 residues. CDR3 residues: CASSEAEQTYYPDGYTF. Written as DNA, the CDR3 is TGTGCCAGCAGTGAAGCGGAACAGACCTATTACCCCGACGGCTACACCTTC.

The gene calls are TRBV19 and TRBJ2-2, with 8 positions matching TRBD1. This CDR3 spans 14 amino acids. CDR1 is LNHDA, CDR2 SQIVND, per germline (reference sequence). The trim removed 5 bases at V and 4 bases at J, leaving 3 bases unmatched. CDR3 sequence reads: CASSLQGATGELFF. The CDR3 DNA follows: TGTGCCAGTAGTCTTCAGGGGGCCACCGGGGAGCTGTTTTTT.

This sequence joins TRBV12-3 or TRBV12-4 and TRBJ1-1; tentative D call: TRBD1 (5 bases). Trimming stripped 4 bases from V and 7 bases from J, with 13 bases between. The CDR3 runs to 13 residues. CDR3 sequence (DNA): TGTGCCAGCAGTTGGCGGGGACGGAGTGAAGCTTTCTTT. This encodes CASSWRGRSEAFF.

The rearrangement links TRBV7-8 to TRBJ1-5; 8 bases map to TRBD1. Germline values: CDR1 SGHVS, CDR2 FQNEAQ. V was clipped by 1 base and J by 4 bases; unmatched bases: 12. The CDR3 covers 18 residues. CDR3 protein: CASSLDGAGTGINQPQHF. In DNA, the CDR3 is TGTGCCAGCAGCTTAGACGGGGCCGGGACAGGTATTAATCAGCCCCAGCATTTT.

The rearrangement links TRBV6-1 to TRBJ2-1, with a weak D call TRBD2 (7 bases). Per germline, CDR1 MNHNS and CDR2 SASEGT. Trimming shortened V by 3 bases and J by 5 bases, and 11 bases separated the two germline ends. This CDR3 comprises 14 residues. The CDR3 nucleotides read TGTGCCAGCAGTGAGCGGGGGCCACACAATGAGCAGTTCTTC. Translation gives CASSERGPHNEQFF.

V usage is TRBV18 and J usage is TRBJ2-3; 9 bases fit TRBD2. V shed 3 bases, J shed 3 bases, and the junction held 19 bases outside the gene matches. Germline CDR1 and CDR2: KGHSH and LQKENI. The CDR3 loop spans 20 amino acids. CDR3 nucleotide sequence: TGTGCCAGCTCACCCCCTTTTACAAGTGGCCGACTAGCGGAAACAGATACGCAGTATTTT. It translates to CASSPPFTSGRLAETDTQYF.

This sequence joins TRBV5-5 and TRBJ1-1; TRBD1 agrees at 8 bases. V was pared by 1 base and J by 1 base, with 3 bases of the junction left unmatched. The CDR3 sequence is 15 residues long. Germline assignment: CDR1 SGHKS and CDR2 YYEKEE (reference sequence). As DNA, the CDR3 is TGTGCCAGCAGCTTGTCGACAGGGGAGAACACTGAAGCTTTCTTT. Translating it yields CASSLSTGENTEAFF.

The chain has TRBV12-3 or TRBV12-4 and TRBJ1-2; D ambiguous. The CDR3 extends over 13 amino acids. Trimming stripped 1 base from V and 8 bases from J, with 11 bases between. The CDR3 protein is CASSLVVERGYTF. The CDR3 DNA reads TGTGCCAGCAGTTTAGTTGTCGAACGGGGCTACACCTTC.

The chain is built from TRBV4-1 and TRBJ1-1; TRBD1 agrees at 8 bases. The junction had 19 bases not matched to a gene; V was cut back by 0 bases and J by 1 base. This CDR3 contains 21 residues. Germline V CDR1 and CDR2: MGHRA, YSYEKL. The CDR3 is CASSQDLGQGGLGGRNTEAFF. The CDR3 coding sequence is TGCGCCAGCAGCCAAGATCTAGGACAGGGAGGGCTCGGCGGTAGGAACACTGAAGCTTTCTTT.

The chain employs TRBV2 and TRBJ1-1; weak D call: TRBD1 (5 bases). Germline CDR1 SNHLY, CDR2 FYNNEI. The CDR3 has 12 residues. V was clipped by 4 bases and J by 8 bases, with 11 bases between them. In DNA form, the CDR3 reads TGTGCCAGCAGTGTTTGGGGCGAAGAAGCTTTCTTT. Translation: CASSVWGEEAFF. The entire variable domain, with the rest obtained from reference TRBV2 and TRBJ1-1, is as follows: EPEVTQTPSHQVTQMGQEVILRCVPISNHLYFYWYRQILGQKVEFLVSFYNNEISEKSEIFDDQFSVERPDGSNFTLKIRSTKLEDSAMYFCASSVWGEEAFFGQGTRLTVV.

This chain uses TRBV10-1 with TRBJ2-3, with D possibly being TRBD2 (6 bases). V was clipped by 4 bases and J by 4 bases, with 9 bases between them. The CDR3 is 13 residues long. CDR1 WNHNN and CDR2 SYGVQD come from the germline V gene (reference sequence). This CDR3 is CASSVGEADTQYF. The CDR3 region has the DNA TGCGCCAGCAGTGTCGGGGAGGCAGATACGCAGTATTTT.

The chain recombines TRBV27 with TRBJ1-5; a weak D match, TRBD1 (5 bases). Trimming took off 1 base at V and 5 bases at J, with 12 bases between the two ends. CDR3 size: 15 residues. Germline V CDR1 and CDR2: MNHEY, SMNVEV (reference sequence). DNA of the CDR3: TGTGCCAGCAGTTTATTTCGAGACAGAGATCAGCCCCAGCATTTT. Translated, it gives CASSLFRDRDQPQHF.

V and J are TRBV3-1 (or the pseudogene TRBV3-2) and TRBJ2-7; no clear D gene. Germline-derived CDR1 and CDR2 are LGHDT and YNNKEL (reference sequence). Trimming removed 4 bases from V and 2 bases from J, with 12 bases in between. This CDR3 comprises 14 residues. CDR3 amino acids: CASSRKTETYEQYF. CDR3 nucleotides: TGTGCCAGCAGCCGAAAGACGGAGACCTACGAGCAGTACTTC.